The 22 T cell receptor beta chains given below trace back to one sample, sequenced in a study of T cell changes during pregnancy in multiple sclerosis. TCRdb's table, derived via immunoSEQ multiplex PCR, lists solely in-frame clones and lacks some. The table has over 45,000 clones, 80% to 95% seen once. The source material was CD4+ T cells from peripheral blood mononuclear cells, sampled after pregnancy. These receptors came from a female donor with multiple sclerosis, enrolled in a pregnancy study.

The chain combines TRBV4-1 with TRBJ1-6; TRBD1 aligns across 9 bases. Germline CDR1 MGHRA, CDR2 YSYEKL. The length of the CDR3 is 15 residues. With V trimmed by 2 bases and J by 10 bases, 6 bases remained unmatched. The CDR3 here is CASSQPGTGQSPLHF. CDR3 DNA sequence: TGCGCCAGCAGCCAACCCGGGACAGGGCAGTCACCCCTCCACTTT.

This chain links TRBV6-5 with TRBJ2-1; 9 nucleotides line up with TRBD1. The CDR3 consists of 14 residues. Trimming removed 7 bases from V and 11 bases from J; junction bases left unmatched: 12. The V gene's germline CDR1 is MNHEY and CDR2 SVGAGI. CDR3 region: CASKTDRGRSKQFF. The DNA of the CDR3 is TGTGCCAGCAAGACTGACAGGGGGAGGTCCAAGCAGTTCTTC.

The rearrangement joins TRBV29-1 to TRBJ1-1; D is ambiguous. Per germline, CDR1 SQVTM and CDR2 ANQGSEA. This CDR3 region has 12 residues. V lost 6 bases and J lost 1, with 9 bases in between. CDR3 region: CSVFVRNTEAFF. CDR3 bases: TGCAGCGTATTCGTCCGGAACACTGAAGCTTTCTTT. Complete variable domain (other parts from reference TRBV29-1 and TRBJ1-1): SAVISQKPSRDICQRGTSLTIQCQVDSQVTMMFWYRQQPGQSLTLIATANQGSEATYESGFVIDKFPISRPNLTFSTLTVSNMSPEDSSIYLCSVFVRNTEAFFGQGTRLTVV.

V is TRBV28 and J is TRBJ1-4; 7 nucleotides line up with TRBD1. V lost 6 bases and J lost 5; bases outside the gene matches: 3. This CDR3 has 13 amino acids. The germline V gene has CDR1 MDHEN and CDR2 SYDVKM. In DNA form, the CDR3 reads TGTGCCAGCAGCGGGACAGTGAATGAAAAACTGTTTTTT. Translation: CASSGTVNEKLFF.

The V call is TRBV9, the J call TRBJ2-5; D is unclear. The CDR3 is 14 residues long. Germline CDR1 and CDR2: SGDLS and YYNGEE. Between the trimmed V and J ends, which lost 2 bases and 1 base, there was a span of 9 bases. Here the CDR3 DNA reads TGTGCCAGCAGCGTCTCGCCGGTCCAAGAGACCCAGTACTTC. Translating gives CASSVSPVQETQYF.

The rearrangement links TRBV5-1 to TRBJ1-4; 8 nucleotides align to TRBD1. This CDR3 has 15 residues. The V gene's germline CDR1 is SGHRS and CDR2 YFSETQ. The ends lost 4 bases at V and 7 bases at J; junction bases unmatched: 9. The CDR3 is CASSPSRGRGEKLFF. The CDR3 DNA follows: TGCGCCAGCAGCCCCTCCAGGGGGCGCGGTGAAAAACTGTTTTTT. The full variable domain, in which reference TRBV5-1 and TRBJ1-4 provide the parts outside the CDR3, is KAGVTQTPRYLIKTRGQQVTLSCSPISGHRSVSWYQQTPGQGLQFLFEYFSETQRNKGNFPGRFSGRQFSNSRSEMNVSTLELGDSALYLCASSPSRGRGEKLFFGSGTQLSVL.

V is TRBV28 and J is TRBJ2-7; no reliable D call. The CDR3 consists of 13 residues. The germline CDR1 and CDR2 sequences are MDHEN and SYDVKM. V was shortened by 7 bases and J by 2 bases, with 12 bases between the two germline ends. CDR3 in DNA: TGTGCCAGCACGGAGTCTGCGACCTACGAGCAGTACTTC. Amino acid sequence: CASTESATYEQYF.

The DNA for the CDR3 is TGTGCCAGCAGTGACAGCGACAGGGGCACTGAAGCTTTCTTT. This codes for CASSDSDRGTEAFF. The gene calls are TRBV6-4 and TRBJ1-1; 8 bases match TRBD1. J lost 4 bases, V lost 2 bases, and 3 bases had no gene match. The CDR3 contains 14 residues. The germline gives CDR1 MRHNA, CDR2 SNTAGT.

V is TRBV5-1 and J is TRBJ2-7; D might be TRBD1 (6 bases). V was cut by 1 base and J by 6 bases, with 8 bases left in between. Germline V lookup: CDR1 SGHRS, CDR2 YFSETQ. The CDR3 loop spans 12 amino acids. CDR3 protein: CASSLIGGEQYF. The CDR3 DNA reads TGCGCCAGCAGCTTGATAGGGGGCGAGCAGTACTTC.

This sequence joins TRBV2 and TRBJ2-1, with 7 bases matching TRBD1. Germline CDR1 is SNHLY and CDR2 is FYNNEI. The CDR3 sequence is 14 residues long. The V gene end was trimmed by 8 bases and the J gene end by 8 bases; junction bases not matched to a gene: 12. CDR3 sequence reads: CASEKDRQVDEQFF. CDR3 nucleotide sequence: TGTGCCAGCGAGAAGGACAGGCAAGTCGATGAGCAGTTCTTC.

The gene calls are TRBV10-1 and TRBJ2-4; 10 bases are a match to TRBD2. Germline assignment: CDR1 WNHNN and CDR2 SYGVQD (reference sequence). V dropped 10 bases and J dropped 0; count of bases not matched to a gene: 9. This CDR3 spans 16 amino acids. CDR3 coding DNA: TGCGCCACCTTGTTAGCGGGAGGCCTAGCCAAAAACATTCAGTACTTC. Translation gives CATLLAGGLAKNIQYF.

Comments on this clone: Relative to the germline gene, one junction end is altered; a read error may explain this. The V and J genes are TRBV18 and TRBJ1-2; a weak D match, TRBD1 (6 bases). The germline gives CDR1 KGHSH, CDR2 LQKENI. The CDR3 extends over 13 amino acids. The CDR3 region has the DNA TGTGCCAGCTCTCCACAGGGCAGGGATGGCTACACCTTC. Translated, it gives CASSPQGRDGYTF.

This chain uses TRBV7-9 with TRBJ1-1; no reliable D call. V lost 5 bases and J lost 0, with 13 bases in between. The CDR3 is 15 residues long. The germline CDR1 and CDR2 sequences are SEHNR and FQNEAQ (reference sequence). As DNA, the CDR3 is TGTGCCAGCAGCCTAAACGTGCCGGTGAACACTGAAGCTTTCTTT. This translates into CASSLNVPVNTEAFF.

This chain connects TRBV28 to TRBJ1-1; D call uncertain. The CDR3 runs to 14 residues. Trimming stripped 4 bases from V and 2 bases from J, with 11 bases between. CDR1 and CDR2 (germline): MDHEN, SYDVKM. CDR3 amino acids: CASSSPGRNTEAFF. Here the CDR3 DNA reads TGTGCCAGCAGTTCCCCGGGTAGAAACACTGAAGCTTTCTTT.

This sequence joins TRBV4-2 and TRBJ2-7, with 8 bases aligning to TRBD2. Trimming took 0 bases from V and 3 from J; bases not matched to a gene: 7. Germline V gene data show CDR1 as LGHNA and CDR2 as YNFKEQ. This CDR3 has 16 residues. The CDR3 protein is CASSQEGSGGHYEQYF. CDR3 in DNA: TGTGCCAGCAGCCAAGAAGGAAGCGGGGGCCACTACGAGCAGTACTTC.

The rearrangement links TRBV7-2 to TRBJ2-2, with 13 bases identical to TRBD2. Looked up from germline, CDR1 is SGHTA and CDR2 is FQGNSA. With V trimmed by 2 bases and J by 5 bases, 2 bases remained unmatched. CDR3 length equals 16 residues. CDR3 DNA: TGTGCCAGCAGCTTAACTAGCGGGAGGGCTACCGGGGAGCTGTTTTTT. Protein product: CASSLTSGRATGELFF.

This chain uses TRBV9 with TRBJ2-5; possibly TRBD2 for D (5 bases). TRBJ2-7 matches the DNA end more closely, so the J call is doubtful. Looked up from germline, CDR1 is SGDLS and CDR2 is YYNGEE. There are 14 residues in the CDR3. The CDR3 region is CASSADFQSYEQYF. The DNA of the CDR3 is TGTGCCAGCAGCGCGGACTTTCAATCCTACGAGCAGTACTTC.

CDR3 nucleotide sequence: TGTGCCAGTTGGACAGGGCTCTCTGGGGCCAACGTCCTGACTTTC. Its translation: CASWTGLSGANVLTF. The J gene is TRBJ2-6, the V gene TRBV5-8; 8 nucleotides align to TRBD1. Germline values: CDR1 SGHTS, CDR2 YDEGEE. This CDR3 is 15 amino acids long. Unmatched junction bases numbered 4, after V lost 8 bases and J lost 0 bases.

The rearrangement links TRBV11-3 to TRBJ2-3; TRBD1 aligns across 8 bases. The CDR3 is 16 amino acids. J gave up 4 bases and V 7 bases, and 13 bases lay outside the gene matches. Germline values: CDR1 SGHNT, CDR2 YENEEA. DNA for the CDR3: TGTGCCAGCACCCCCTGGACAGGGAGGAGCGCAGATACGCAGTATTTT. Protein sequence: CASTPWTGRSADTQYF.

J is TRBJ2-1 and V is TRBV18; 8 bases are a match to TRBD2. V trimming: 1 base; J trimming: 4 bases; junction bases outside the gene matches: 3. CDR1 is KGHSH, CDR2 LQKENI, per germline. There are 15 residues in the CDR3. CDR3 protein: CASSPQSGGYNEQFF. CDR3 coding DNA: TGTGCCAGCTCACCACAAAGCGGGGGATACAATGAGCAGTTCTTC.

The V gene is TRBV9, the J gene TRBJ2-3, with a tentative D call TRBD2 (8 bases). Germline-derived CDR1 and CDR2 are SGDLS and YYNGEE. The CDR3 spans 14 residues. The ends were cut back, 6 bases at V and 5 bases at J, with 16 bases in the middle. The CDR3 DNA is TGTGCCAGCACCCTTAGCGGGACAGAAGATACGCAGTATTTT. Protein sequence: CASTLSGTEDTQYF. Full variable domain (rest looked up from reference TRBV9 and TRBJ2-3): DSGVTQTPKHLITATGQRVTLRCSPRSGDLSVYWYQQSLDQGLQFLIQYYNGEERAKGNILERFSAQQFPDLHSELNLSSLELGDSALYFCASTLSGTEDTQYFGPGTRLTVL.

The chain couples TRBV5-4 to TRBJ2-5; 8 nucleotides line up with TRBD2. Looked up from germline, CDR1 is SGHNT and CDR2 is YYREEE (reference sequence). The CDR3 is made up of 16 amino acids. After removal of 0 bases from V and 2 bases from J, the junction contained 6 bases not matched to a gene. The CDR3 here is CASSLAGLGKQETQYF. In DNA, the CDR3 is TGTGCCAGCAGCTTGGCGGGACTAGGAAAGCAAGAGACCCAGTACTTC.